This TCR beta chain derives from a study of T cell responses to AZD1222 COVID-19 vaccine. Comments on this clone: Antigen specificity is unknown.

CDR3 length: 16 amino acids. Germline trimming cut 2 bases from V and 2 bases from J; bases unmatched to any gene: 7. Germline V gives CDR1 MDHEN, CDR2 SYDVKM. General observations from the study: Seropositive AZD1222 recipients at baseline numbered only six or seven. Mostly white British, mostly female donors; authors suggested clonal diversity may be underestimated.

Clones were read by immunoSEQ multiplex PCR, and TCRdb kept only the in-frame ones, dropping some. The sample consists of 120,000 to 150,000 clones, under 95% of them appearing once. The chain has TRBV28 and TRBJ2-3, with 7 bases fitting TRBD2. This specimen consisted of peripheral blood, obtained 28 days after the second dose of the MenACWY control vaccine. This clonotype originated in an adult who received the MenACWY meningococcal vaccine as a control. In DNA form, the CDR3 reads TGTGCCAGCAGTTTAGGGTCTAGCGGAGACACAGATACGCAGTATTTT. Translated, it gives CASSLGSSGDTDTQYF.